These 9 T cell receptor beta chains originate from one sample sequenced in a study of T cells after yellow fever vaccination. TCRdb called the 5' RACE reads again in MiXCR, with one record for every CDR3 protein. This table has under 350,000 distinct CDR3 sequences, approximately 4% appearing once. Sequenced here: PBMCs, sampled 5 days after the yellow fever booster vaccination. The source is a young man who received the YFV17D yellow fever vaccine.

Many counts were recorded for this clonotype. The chain couples TRBV5-5 to TRBJ1-1; 7 bases align to TRBD1. This CDR3 is 14 amino acids long. V was pared by 3 bases and J by 1 base, with 3 bases of the junction left unmatched. The germline gives CDR1 SGHKS, CDR2 YYEKEE (reference sequence). As DNA, the CDR3 is TGTGCCAGCAGCTGGGGACAGCAGAACACTGAAGCTTTCTTT. This encodes CASSWGQQNTEAFF.

This clonotype was picked up a small number of times. This rearrangement joins TRBV6-1 to TRBJ2-2, with a weak D call TRBD1 (6 bases). V lost 5 bases and J lost 5, with 18 bases in between. The CDR3 length is 16 residues. From germline, CDR1 is MNHNS and CDR2 SASEGT. CDR3 nucleotide sequence: TGTGCCAGCAGTCTTTTTGTTAGCACAGGGACCGGGGAGCTGTTTTTT. Encoded protein: CASSLFVSTGTGELFF.

This clonotype turned up a few times. This chain joins TRBV7-9 and TRBJ2-5; no firm D call. V lost 7 bases to trimming and J lost 1 base, with 13 bases between them. The CDR3 extends over 14 amino acids. Germline V CDR1 and CDR2: SEHNR, FQNEAQ (reference sequence). CDR3 loop: CASIGDTFQETQYF. CDR3 in DNA: TGTGCCAGCATTGGAGACACCTTCCAAGAGACCCAGTACTTC.

This clonotype was seen ten or more times. J is TRBJ2-1 and V is TRBV5-1; D might be TRBD1 or TRBD2, each matching 6 bases. The CDR3 loop spans 15 amino acids. The V and J ends lost 3 bases and 10 bases respectively, with 20 bases between them. CDR1 and CDR2 (germline): SGHRS, YFSETQ. The CDR3 sequence is CASSSRDSGGGEQFF. DNA for the CDR3: TGCGCCAGCAGCTCCCGGGACTCCGGGGGCGGGGAGCAGTTCTTC. Full variable domain (missing parts from reference TRBV5-1 and TRBJ2-1): KAGVTQTPRYLIKTRGQQVTLSCSPISGHRSVSWYQQTPGQGLQFLFEYFSETQRNKGNFPGRFSGRQFSNSRSEMNVSTLELGDSALYLCASSSRDSGGGEQFFGPGTRLTVL.

This clonotype has a count of ten or more. The V gene is TRBV7-2, the J gene TRBJ2-7, with 7 bases identical to TRBD2. CDR1 SGHTA and CDR2 FQGNSA come from the germline V gene. The CDR3 covers 14 residues. Losses at the gene ends were 4 bases for V and 3 bases for J; bases not matched to a gene: 6. DNA for the CDR3: TGTGCCAGCAGCTCCGGACTAGACGTCTACGAGCAGTACTTC. Amino acids: CASSSGLDVYEQYF.

This clonotype was detected a few times. The chain couples TRBV6-6 to TRBJ1-5; maybe TRBD1 (5 bases). The CDR3 covers 14 residues. Germline V gives CDR1 MNHNY, CDR2 SVGAGI (reference sequence). The V gene lost 3 bases and the J gene lost 6 bases, with 12 bases spanning the gap. The CDR3 nucleotides are TGTGCCAGCAGTTATAGGACACATTCTCAGCCCCAGCATTTT. This encodes CASSYRTHSQPQHF.

The chain combines TRBV30 with TRBJ2-5; D might be TRBD1 (6 bases). The CDR3 sequence is 15 residues long. In germline, CDR1 is GTSNPN, CDR2 SVGIG (reference sequence). The V gene lost 4 bases and the J gene lost 5 bases, with 20 bases spanning the gap. The CDR3 region is CAWKTGDIKRETQYF. Here the CDR3 DNA reads TGTGCCTGGAAGACCGGGGACATAAAGAGGGAGACCCAGTACTTC.

This clonotype was detected only once. The chain uses TRBV2 and TRBJ2-3; D is possibly TRBD1 (6 bases). V gave up 7 bases and J gave up 5 bases, with 16 bases separating them. The CDR3 is 14 residues long. The germline CDR1 and CDR2 sequences are SNHLY and FYNNEI. The CDR3 DNA reads TGTGCCAGCAATTCGGGTGCAGGGGAAGATACGCAGTATTTT. Translation: CASNSGAGEDTQYF.

A few counts support this clonotype. The rearrangement joins TRBV11-2 to TRBJ2-3; D unresolved. Germline V gene sequence: CDR1 SGHAT, CDR2 FQNNGV. The CDR3 loop spans 14 amino acids. Deletions cut 4 bases from V and 6 bases from J, with 14 bases between. This CDR3 reads CASSSPLGSDTQYF. The CDR3 coding sequence is TGTGCCAGCAGCTCCCCTTTAGGATCTGATACGCAGTATTTT.